Listed below are T cell receptor beta chains from one sample, sequenced in a study of blood T cell repertoires in COVID-19. TCRdb's table, derived via immunoSEQ multiplex PCR, lists solely in-frame clones and lacks some. Of 300,000 to 400,000 clones listed, 70% to 90% are singletons. Material for sequencing was peripheral blood. All receptors derive from a woman aged 45-59 years with active or convalescent COVID-19. Each CDR3 is given with its conserved first and last residue. A D gene is named only where the DNA matches it firmly. The size entry is marked missing in some rows and otherwise reads once, few, many or a size class.

V gene,J gene,D gene,clone size,CDR3 protein,CDR3 DNA
TRBV6-1,TRBJ1-1,TRBD1,.,CASSEVDRGETEAFF,TGTGCCAGCAGTGAGGTAGACAGGGGAGAGACTGAAGCTTTCTTT
TRBV6-5,TRBJ2-1,TRBD2,.,CASRGLAVEQFF,TGTGCCAGTAGGGGACTAGCGGTTGAGCAGTTCTTC
TRBV28,TRBJ1-2,.,.,CASSPPLGAGDYGYTF,TGTGCCAGCAGTCCTCCCCTGGGGGCGGGCGACTATGGCTACACCTTC
TRBV30,TRBJ1-1,.,.,CAWSVLEGRRNTEAFF,TGTGCCTGGAGTGTATTGGAGGGGCGGAGGAACACTGAAGCTTTCTTT
TRBV14,TRBJ1-1,.,.,CASSQSAGVVTTEAFF,TGTGCCAGCAGCCAAAGTGCAGGGGTGGTTACGACTGAAGCTTTCTTT
TRBV7-6,TRBJ1-6,.,.,CASSSRQSYNSPLHF,TGTGCCAGCAGCTCGAGACAGAGCTATAATTCACCCCTCCACTTT
TRBV5-1,TRBJ1-3,TRBD1,.,CASSLAGQAGNTIYF,TGCGCCAGCAGCTTGGCGGGACAGGCCGGAAACACCATATATTTT
TRBV7-9,TRBJ2-1,.,.,CASSAPLAYEQFF,TGTGCCAGCAGCGCTCCTCTAGCTTACGAGCAGTTCTTC
TRBV5-1,TRBJ2-7,TRBD2,.,CASSPQAGLAGSYEQYF,TGCGCCAGCAGCCCACAGGCGGGACTAGCGGGATCCTACGAGCAGTACTTC
TRBV12-5,TRBJ1-2,.,.,CASGPLPGTPSYGYTF,TGTGCTAGTGGTCCCCTACCCGGGACACCATCCTATGGCTACACCTTC
TRBV19,TRBJ2-1,.,.,CASRRTAQGSYNEQFF,TGTGCCAGTAGGAGGACGGCACAGGGATCATACAATGAGCAGTTCTTC
TRBV4-1,TRBJ2-6,.,.,CASSRRSRGTGANVLTF,TGCGCCAGCAGCCGAAGAAGCAGGGGAACTGGGGCCAACGTCCTGACTTTC
TRBV11-3,TRBJ2-1,.,.,CASSLSSGGLREQFF,TGTGCCAGCAGCTTGTCCTCTGGAGGCCTGAGGGAGCAGTTCTTC
TRBV28,TRBJ1-2,.,.,CASSRGTPPGYTF,TGTGCCAGCAGCAGAGGGACACCGCCTGGTTACACCTTC
TRBV4-1,TRBJ2-1,TRBD2,.,CASSPSRTSGSRRGYNEQFF,TGCGCCAGCAGCCCTTCCCGGACTAGCGGGAGTCGGCGGGGCTACAATGAGCAGTTCTTC
TRBV19,TRBJ2-7,.,few,CASSRREYDKQYF,TGTGCCAGTAGTAGACGGGAGTACGATAAGCAGTACTTC
TRBV4-3,TRBJ1-1,.,.,CASSPQGNTEAFF,TGCGCCAGCAGCCCGCAGGGAAACACTGAAGCTTTCTTT
TRBV24-1,TRBJ2-5,.,.,CATSDLIAGSETQYF,TGTGCCACCAGTGATTTGATAGCAGGGTCAGAGACCCAGTACTTC
TRBV3-1/TRBV3-2,TRBJ1-4,.,.,CASSQDGGRIPATNEKLFF,TGTGCCAGCAGCCAAGATGGGGGCAGAATACCTGCAACTAATGAAAAACTGTTTTTT
TRBV4-1,TRBJ2-4,TRBD1,.,CASSQATGGKAKNIQYF,TGCGCCAGCAGCCAAGCCACAGGGGGGAAGGCCAAAAACATTCAGTACTTC
TRBV4-2,TRBJ2-1,TRBD2,.,CASSLREVSGGGNEQFF,TGTGCCAGCAGCCTTAGGGAGGTTAGCGGGGGTGGCAATGAGCAGTTCTTC
TRBV5-6,TRBJ1-1,.,.,CASSLGVRPEAFF,TGTGCCAGCAGCCTAGGGGTTAGACCTGAAGCTTTCTTT
TRBV4-1,TRBJ2-7,.,once,CASSQDSLASYEQYF,TGCGCCAGCAGCCAAGATTCACTAGCTAGCTACGAGCAGTACTTC
TRBV27,TRBJ1-2,.,.,CASSLRRELYGYTF,TGTGCCAGCAGTTTACGCCGGGAGCTCTATGGCTACACCTTC
TRBV2,TRBJ2-5,.,once,CASSEARLGETQYF,TGTGCCAGCAGTGAGGCGAGACTGGGAGAGACCCAGTACTTC
TRBV25-1,TRBJ1-1,.,many,CASSVQGWHTEAFF,TGTGCCAGCAGTGTACAGGGCTGGCACACTGAAGCTTTCTTT
TRBV20-1,TRBJ2-1,.,.,CSAPRGFAQFF,TGCAGTGCTCCCCGGGGATTCGCGCAGTTCTTC
TRBV6-2/TRBV6-3,TRBJ1-6,.,few,CASSFQGSSYNSPLHF,TGTGCCAGCAGTTTCCAGGGGAGCTCCTATAATTCACCCCTCCACTTT
TRBV5-1,TRBJ2-2,TRBD2,.,CASSTELAGGTLPNTGELFF,TGCGCCAGCAGCACCGAACTAGCGGGAGGGACTTTACCAAACACCGGGGAGCTGTTTTTT
TRBV7-9,TRBJ1-4,.,.,CASSLVILQGSEKLFF,TGTGCCAGCAGCTTAGTTATTCTCCAGGGGAGTGAAAAACTGTTTTTT
TRBV19,TRBJ1-2,TRBD1,.,CASSILGQGGYGYTF,TGTGCCAGTAGTATCCTGGGACAGGGGGGATATGGCTACACCTTC
TRBV15,TRBJ1-1,.,.,CATSRDAKEGTEAFF,TGTGCCACCAGCAGAGACGCCAAGGAGGGCACTGAAGCTTTCTTT
TRBV7-3,TRBJ2-1,TRBD1,once,CASSPGTGKDNEQFF,TGTGCCAGCAGCCCTGGGACAGGGAAAGACAATGAGCAGTTCTTC